Presented here are 21 T cell receptor beta chains from one specimen sequenced in a study of CD8 T cells in Susac syndrome. Random hexamers were used to reverse transcribe an amount of roughly 0.45 to 1 ug RNA. MiXCR, run by TCRdb on the immunoSEQ multiplex PCR reads, gives a single entry per CDR3 protein. The repertoire holds about 200,000 distinct CDR3 sequences, about 95% seen once, with under 0.095% in the top ten. Specimen: CD4+ T cells from PBMCs. These TCRs come from a human donor with multiple sclerosis.

This chain connects TRBV7-9 to TRBJ1-5; D gene uncertain. Trimming took 3 bases from V and 6 from J, leaving 6 bases between them. Germline-derived CDR1 and CDR2 are SEHNR and FQNEAQ (reference sequence). CDR3 length equals 12 residues. The CDR3 loop is CASSFSGQPQHF. CDR3 nucleotide sequence: TGTGCCAGCAGCTTTTCCGGTCAGCCCCAGCATTTT.

Remarks on this clonotype: In this CDR3 the conserved last residue, phenylalanine or tryptophan, is missing, so a read error is likely. The chain has TRBV3-1 and TRBJ2-3; the D is unclear. CDR1 is LGHDT, CDR2 YNNKEL, per germline (reference sequence). The CDR3 runs to 14 residues. V was shortened by 2 bases and J by 4 bases, with 10 bases between the two germline ends. This chain's CDR3 is CASSQPDEADTQYL. The CDR3 DNA follows: TGTGCCAGCAGCCAACCCGATGAGGCAGATACGCAGTATCTT.

This rearrangement joins TRBV20-1 to TRBJ2-3; TRBD2 matches 11 bases. This CDR3 has 15 residues. After removal of 1 base from V and 4 bases from J, the junction contained 4 bases not matched to a gene. Germline V gene lookup returns CDR1 DFQATT and CDR2 SNEGSKA (reference sequence). This CDR3 reads CSARGGTSGSDTQYF. In DNA, the CDR3 is TGCAGTGCTAGAGGCGGGACTAGCGGTTCAGATACGCAGTATTTT.

The chain uses TRBV30 and TRBJ2-7; D unclear. The length of the CDR3 is 14 residues. CDR1 is GTSNPN, CDR2 SVGIG, per germline (reference sequence). V was trimmed by 4 bases and J by 5 bases, leaving 18 bases between them. The CDR3 spells CAWNKEGPRNEQYF. For the CDR3, the DNA is TGTGCCTGGAACAAAGAAGGACCGAGGAACGAGCAGTACTTC.

The chain recombines TRBV27 with TRBJ1-2, with D perhaps matching TRBD1 (5 bases). The CDR3 is 16 residues long. Looked up from germline, CDR1 is MNHEY and CDR2 is SMNVEV (reference sequence). V lost 0 bases and J lost 4, with 15 bases in between. The CDR3 DNA sequence: TGTGCCAGCAGTTTATCGCCACCCGGGGCAGGCTATGGCTACACCTTC. It encodes CASSLSPPGAGYGYTF.

The J gene is TRBJ1-5, the V gene TRBV20-1; weak D call: TRBD1 (6 bases). The CDR3 length is 13 residues. Per the germline V gene, CDR1 is DFQATT and CDR2 is SNEGSKA (reference sequence). The ends were cut back, 3 bases at V and 5 bases at J, with 11 bases in the middle. The chain's CDR3 is CSARRDIDQPQHF. The CDR3 DNA sequence: TGCAGTGCTAGGAGGGACATAGATCAGCCCCAGCATTTT.

V and J are TRBV11-2 and TRBJ2-3; no firm D call. The CDR3 is 13 amino acids. Germline V gives CDR1 SGHAT, CDR2 FQNNGV. Trimming removed 5 bases at V and 5 bases at J, with 11 bases between. The DNA for the CDR3 is TGTGCCAGCAGCCTCGGACGACAAGATACGCAGTATTTT. It codes for CASSLGRQDTQYF. The full variable domain, its missing parts supplied by reference TRBV11-2 and TRBJ2-3, is EAGVAQSPRYKIIEKRQSVAFWCNPISGHATLYWYQQILGQGPKLLIQFQNNGVVDDSQLPKDRFSAERLKGVDSTLKIQPAKLEDSAVYLCASSLGRQDTQYFGPGTRLTVL.

The chain is built from TRBV24-1 and TRBJ2-3; D unclear. The CDR3 runs 14 residues. Germline V lookup: CDR1 KGHDR, CDR2 SFDVKD. Trimming cost V 4 bases and J 6 bases, with 13 bases left between them. The DNA for the CDR3 is TGTGCCACCAGTGACCCCAGGTCCATCGATACGCAGTATTTT. Residues: CATSDPRSIDTQYF.

CDR3 nucleotides: TGTGCTAGTTCCAAGGGGCTGCACTACGAGCAGTACTTC. It specifies CASSKGLHYEQYF. This chain joins TRBV12-5 and TRBJ2-7; D is possibly TRBD1 (5 bases). The CDR3 has 13 amino acids. The germline gives CDR1 LGHNT, CDR2 FRNRAP. The V and J ends lost 8 bases and 3 bases respectively, with 14 bases between them.

The genes are TRBV5-6 and TRBJ2-1; 11 nucleotides line up with TRBD2. There are 15 residues in the CDR3. V lost 4 bases to trimming and J lost 8 bases; unmatched junction nucleotides: 8. Germline-derived CDR1 and CDR2 are SGHDT and YYEEEE. The CDR3 DNA reads as TGTGCCAGCAGCCCTCTAGCGGGAGGTTTCGATGAGCAGTTCTTC. Translation: CASSPLAGGFDEQFF.

V gene TRBV3-1 combines with J gene TRBJ2-1; 12 nucleotides line up with TRBD2. This CDR3 has 15 amino acids. V was pared by 4 bases and J by 8 bases, with 6 bases of the junction left unmatched. Per the germline V gene, CDR1 is LGHDT and CDR2 is YNNKEL (reference sequence). The CDR3 region is CASSPLAGGVDEQFF. CDR3 nucleotides: TGTGCCAGCAGCCCACTAGCGGGAGGTGTGGATGAGCAGTTCTTC.

This chain uses TRBV5-1 with TRBJ2-1; TRBD2 agrees at 7 bases. This CDR3 is built from 16 residues. With V trimmed by 4 bases and J by 4 bases, 11 bases remained unmatched. Germline V gives CDR1 SGHRS, CDR2 YFSETQ. CDR3 coding DNA: TGCGCCAGCAGCCGACCTCTAGCGGCGTCATACAATGAGCAGTTCTTC. This encodes CASSRPLAASYNEQFF.

The rearrangement links TRBV20-1 to TRBJ2-5, with D uncertain. The V gene's germline CDR1 is DFQATT and CDR2 SNEGSKA (reference sequence). With 1 base removed from V and 9 bases from J, the gap between germline ends came to 12 bases. The CDR3 extends over 12 amino acids. In nucleotides, the CDR3 is TGCAGTGCTAGAGGTCGCCTTGGGGCCCAGTACTTC. Its protein is CSARGRLGAQYF.

J is TRBJ1-2 and V is TRBV3-1; 7 nucleotides agree with TRBD1. Germline V gives CDR1 LGHDT, CDR2 YNNKEL (reference sequence). V shed 4 bases, J shed 6 bases, and the junction held 5 bases outside the gene matches. The CDR3 is made up of 13 amino acids. CDR3 in amino acids: CASSLGTAHGYTF. CDR3 bases: TGTGCCAGCAGCCTTGGGACAGCCCATGGCTACACCTTC. Complete variable domain (other parts from reference TRBV3-1 and TRBJ1-2): DTAVSQTPKYLVTQMGNDKSIKCEQNLGHDTMYWYKQDSKKFLKIMFSYNNKELIINETVPNRFSPKSPDKAHLNLHINSLELGDSAVYFCASSLGTAHGYTFGSGTRLTVV.

V is TRBV3-1 and J is TRBJ2-1; D gene ambiguous. Trimming removed 1 base from V and 1 base from J, with 8 bases in between. CDR3 length: 15 residues. The germline CDR1 and CDR2 sequences are LGHDT and YNNKEL (reference sequence). The CDR3 protein is CASSQVTRSYNEQFF. DNA for the CDR3: TGTGCCAGCAGCCAAGTAACCCGGTCCTACAATGAGCAGTTCTTC.

The V call is TRBV29-1, the J call TRBJ2-1; D unresolved. V lost 3 bases and J lost 8, with 11 bases in between. CDR1 and CDR2 from the germline V gene are SQVTM and ANQGSEA. CDR3 length: 12 residues. CDR3 nucleotides: TGCAGCGTTGATTTCGGGCGACATGAGCAGTTCTTC. Amino acids: CSVDFGRHEQFF.

The rearrangement joins TRBV2 to TRBJ1-5, with 7 bases that match TRBD1. Trimming cost V 2 bases and J 7 bases; bases outside gene matches: 5. Germline values: CDR1 SNHLY, CDR2 FYNNEI. CDR3 length equals 14 residues. The chain's CDR3 is CASSERGRRQPQHF. Here the CDR3 DNA reads TGTGCCAGCAGTGAAAGGGGGCGAAGACAGCCCCAGCATTTT.

The CDR3 region has the DNA TGTGCCAGCAGTGCCCAATCCGGGGACAAAGCTTTCTTT. This gives the protein CASSAQSGDKAFF. The rearrangement joins TRBV12-3 or TRBV12-4 to TRBJ1-1; D might be TRBD1 (6 bases). The CDR3 has 13 amino acids. V shed 5 bases and J shed 9 bases, with 16 bases lying between them.

CDR3 nucleotide sequence: TGCAGTGCTAGAGCTAAACAGGGGCACCAGCCCCAGCATTTT. This gives the protein CSARAKQGHQPQHF. The chain joins TRBV20-1 to TRBJ1-5; 7 bases line up with TRBD1. V lost 1 base and J lost 7; bases outside the gene matches: 7. CDR1 and CDR2 from the germline V gene are DFQATT and SNEGSKA (reference sequence). The CDR3 runs 14 residues.

The chain couples TRBV20-1 to TRBJ2-1; D not resolved. V dropped 4 bases and J dropped 7 bases, with 8 bases sitting between them. There are 11 residues in the CDR3. Germline V gives CDR1 DFQATT, CDR2 SNEGSKA (reference sequence). DNA for the CDR3: TGCAGTGCTAAAGAGATTAATGAGCAGTTCTTC. This encodes CSAKEINEQFF.

The V gene is TRBV7-9, the J gene TRBJ2-6; 7 bases are shared with TRBD2. After removal of 6 bases from V and 1 base from J, the junction contained 6 bases not matched to a gene. Germline CDR1 reads SEHNR; CDR2 reads FQNEAQ (reference sequence). The CDR3 extends over 16 amino acids. The CDR3, as DNA: TGTGCCAGCAGACGCACGGGGGGTTCTGGGGCCAACGTCCTGACTTTC. Its protein is CASRRTGGSGANVLTF.